This T cell receptor (beta chain) originates from a study of T cell repertoires in cytomegalovirus infection. Study overall: The public TCR beta signatures pointed to both CMV infection and matching HLA type.

TCRdb itself ran the reads through MiXCR, one entry per CDR3 protein. This repertoire shows some 220,000 distinct CDR3 sequences, over 9% found once; its top ten account for approximately 1.6%. Per the germline V gene, CDR1 is SGHVS and CDR2 is FQNEAQ. The CDR3 is 15 residues long. The V and J ends lost 5 bases and 5 bases, in that order; junction bases with no gene match: 10. Findings of the study overall: HLA-C-restricted TCR beta clonotypes specific for CMV led the ex vivo response. Totalled public TCR beta family frequency picked out people who carried CMV plus the relevant HLA.

This clonotype was counted at least ten times. The antigen is not known. The sequenced sample consisted of PBMCs. J is TRBJ1-2 and V is TRBV7-8, with 8 nucleotides matching TRBD1. The receptor comes from a human donor in good health (CMV status not recorded). Some clones in this sample may be carry-over from other donors' samples. The CDR3 region has the DNA TGTGCCAGCAGCCGATCTAGTGGGACAGGTTATGGCTACACCTTC. Amino acid sequence: CASSRSSGTGYGYTF.